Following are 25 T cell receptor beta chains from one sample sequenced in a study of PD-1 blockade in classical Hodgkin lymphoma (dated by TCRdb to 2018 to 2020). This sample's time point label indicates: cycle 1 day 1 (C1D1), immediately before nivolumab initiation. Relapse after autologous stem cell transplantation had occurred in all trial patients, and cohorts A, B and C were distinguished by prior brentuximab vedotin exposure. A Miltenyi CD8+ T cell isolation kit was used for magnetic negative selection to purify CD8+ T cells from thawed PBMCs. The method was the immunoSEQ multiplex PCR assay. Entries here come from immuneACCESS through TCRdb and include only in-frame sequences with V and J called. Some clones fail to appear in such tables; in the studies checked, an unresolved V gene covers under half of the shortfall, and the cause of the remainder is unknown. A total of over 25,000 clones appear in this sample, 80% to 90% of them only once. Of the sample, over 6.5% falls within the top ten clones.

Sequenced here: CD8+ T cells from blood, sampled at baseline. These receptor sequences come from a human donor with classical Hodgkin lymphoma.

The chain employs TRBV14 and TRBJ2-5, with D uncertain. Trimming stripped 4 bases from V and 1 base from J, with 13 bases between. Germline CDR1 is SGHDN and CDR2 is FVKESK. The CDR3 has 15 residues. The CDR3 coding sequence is TGTGCCAGCAGCCGGATACCGGCGAGCCAAGAGACCCAGTACTTC. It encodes CASSRIPASQETQYF.

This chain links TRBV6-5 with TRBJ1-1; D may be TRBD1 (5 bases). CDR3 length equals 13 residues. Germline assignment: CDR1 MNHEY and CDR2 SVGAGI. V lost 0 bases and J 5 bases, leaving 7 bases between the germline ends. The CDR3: CASSYSGLTEAFF. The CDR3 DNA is TGTGCCAGCAGTTACTCGGGACTGACTGAAGCTTTCTTT.

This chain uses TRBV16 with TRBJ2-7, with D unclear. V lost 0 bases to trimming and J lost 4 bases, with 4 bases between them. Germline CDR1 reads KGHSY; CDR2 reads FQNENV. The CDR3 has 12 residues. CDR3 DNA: TGTGCCAGCAGCCAATCCTATTACGAGCAGTACTTC. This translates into CASSQSYYEQYF.

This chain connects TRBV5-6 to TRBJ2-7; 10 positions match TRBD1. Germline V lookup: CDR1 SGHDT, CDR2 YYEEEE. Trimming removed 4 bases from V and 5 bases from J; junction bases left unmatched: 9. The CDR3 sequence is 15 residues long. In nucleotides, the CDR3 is TGTGCCAGCAGCGATTCCGGGACAGGGGTGGACGAGCAGTACTTC. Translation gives CASSDSGTGVDEQYF.

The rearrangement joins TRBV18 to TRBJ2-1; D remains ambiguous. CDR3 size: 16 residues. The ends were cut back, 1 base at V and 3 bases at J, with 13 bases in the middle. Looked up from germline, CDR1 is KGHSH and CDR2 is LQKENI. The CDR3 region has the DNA TGTGCCAGCTCACCACTCGCGGACCGGTTCTACAATGAGCAGTTCTTC. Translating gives CASSPLADRFYNEQFF. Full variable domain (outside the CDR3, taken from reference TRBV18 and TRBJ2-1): NAGVMQNPRHLVRRRGQEARLRCSPMKGHSHVYWYRQLPEEGLKFMVYLQKENIIDESGMPKERFSAEFPKEGPSILRIQQVVRGDSAAYFCASSPLADRFYNEQFFGPGTRLTVL.

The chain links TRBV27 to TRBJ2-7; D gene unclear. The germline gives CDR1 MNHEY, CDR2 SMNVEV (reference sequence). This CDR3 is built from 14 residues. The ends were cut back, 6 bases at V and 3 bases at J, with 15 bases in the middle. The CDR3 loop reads CASSPSDGYYEQYF. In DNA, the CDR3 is TGTGCCAGCAGCCCTTCCGACGGATACTACGAGCAGTACTTC.

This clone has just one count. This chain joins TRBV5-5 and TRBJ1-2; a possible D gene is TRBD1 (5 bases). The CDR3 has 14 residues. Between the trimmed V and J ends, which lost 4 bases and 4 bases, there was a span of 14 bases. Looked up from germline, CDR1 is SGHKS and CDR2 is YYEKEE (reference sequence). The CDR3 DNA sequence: TGTGCCAGCAGCATTACGACAGCTTCCTATGGCTACACCTTC. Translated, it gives CASSITTASYGYTF.

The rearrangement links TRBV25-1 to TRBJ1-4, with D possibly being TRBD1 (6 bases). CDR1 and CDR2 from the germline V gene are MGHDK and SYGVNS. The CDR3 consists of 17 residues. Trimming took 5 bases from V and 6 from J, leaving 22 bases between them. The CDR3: CASSHPQYRARYEKLFF. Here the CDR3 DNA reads TGTGCCAGCAGTCATCCCCAGTACAGGGCCCGTTATGAAAAACTGTTTTTT.

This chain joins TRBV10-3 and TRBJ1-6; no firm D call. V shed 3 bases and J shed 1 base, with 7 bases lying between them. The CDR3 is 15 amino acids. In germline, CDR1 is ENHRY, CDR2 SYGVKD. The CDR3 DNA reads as TGTGCCATCAGTGACGAGGGTTCCTATAATTCACCCCTCCACTTT. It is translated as CAISDEGSYNSPLHF.

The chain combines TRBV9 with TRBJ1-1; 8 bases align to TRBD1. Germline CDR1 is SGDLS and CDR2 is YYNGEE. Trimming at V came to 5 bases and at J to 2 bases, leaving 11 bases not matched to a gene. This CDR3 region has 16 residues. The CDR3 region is CASRDGGTGENTEAFF. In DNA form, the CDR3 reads TGTGCCAGCAGGGATGGGGGGACAGGCGAAAACACTGAAGCTTTCTTT.

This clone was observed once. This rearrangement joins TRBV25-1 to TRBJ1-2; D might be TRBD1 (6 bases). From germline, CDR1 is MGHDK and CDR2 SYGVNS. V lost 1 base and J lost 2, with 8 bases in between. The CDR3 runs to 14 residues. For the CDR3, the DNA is TGTGCCAGCAGTGAATGGGGGGCCAACTATGGCTACACCTTC. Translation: CASSEWGANYGYTF.

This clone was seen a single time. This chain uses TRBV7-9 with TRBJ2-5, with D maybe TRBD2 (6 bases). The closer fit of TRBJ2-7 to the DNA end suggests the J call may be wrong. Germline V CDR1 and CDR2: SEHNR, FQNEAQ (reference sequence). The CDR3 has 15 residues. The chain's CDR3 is CASSLVVGGSYEQYF. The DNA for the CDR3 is TGTGCCAGCAGCTTAGTCGTGGGAGGCTCCTACGAGCAGTACTTC.

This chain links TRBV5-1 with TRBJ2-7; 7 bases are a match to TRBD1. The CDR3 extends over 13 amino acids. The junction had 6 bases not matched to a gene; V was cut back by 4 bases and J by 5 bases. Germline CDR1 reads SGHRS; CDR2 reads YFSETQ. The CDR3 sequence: CASSPTTGNEQYF. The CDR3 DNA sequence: TGCGCCAGCAGCCCAACGACAGGGAACGAGCAGTACTTC.

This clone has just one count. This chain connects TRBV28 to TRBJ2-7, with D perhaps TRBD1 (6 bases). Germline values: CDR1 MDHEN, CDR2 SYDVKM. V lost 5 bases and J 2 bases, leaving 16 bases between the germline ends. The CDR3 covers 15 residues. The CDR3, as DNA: TGTGCCAGCAGTCCTGGACAGCCTTACGCCTACGAGCAGTACTTC. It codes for CASSPGQPYAYEQYF.

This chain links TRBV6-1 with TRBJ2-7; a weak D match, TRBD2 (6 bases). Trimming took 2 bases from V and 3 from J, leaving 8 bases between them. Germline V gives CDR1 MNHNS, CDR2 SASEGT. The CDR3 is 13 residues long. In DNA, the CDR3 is TGTGCCAGCAGTGAACGGGAGCTCTACGAGCAGTACTTC. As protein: CASSERELYEQYF.

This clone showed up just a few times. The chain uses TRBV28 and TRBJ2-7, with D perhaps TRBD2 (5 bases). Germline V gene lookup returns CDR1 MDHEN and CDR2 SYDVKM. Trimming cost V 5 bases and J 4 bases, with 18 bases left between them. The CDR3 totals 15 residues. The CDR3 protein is CASSPPYQRGYEQYF. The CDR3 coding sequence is TGTGCCAGCAGTCCCCCCTACCAGAGAGGGTACGAGCAGTACTTC.

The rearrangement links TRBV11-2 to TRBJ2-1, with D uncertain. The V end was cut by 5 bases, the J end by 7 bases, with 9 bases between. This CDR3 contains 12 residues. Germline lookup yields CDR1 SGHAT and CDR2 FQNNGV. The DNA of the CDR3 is TGTGCCAGCAGCAAAAAGAGGAATGAGCAGTTCTTC. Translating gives CASSKKRNEQFF. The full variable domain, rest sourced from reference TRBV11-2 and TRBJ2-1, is EAGVAQSPRYKIIEKRQSVAFWCNPISGHATLYWYQQILGQGPKLLIQFQNNGVVDDSQLPKDRFSAERLKGVDSTLKIQPAKLEDSAVYLCASSKKRNEQFFGPGTRLTVL.

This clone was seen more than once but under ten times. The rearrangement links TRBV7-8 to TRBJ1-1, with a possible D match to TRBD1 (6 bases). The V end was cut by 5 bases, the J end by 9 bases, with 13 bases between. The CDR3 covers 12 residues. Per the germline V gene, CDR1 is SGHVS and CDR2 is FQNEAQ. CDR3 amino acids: CASSGNRVKAFF. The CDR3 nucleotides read TGTGCCAGCAGCGGTAACAGGGTCAAAGCTTTCTTT.

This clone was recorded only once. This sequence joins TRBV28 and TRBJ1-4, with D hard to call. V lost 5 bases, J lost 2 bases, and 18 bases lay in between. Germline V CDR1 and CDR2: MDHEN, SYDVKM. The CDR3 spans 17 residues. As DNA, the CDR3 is TGTGCCAGCAGTCTCTTTTTGGACGTTCCCACTAATGAAAAACTGTTTTTT. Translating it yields CASSLFLDVPTNEKLFF.

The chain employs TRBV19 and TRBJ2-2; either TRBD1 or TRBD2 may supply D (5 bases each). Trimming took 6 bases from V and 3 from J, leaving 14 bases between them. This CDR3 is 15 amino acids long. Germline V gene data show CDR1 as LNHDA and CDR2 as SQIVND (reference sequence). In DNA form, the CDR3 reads TGTGCCAGTAGGGTCAGGGAGACGGACACCGGGGAGCTGTTTTTT. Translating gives CASRVRETDTGELFF.

DNA for the CDR3: TGTGCCAGCAGTGCGCAGCACCTCACAGATACGCAGTATTTT. Translation: CASSAQHLTDTQYF. The chain carries TRBV9 and TRBJ2-3; D is ambiguous. Germline V gene data show CDR1 as SGDLS and CDR2 as YYNGEE. Trimming removed 5 bases at V and 2 bases at J, with 12 bases between. The length of the CDR3 is 14 residues.

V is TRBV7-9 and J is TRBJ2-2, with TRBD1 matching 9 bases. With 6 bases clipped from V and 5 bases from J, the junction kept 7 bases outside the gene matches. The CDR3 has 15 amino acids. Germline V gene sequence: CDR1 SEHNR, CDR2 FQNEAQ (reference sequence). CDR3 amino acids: CASRAPGQGTGELFF. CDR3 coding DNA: TGTGCCAGCAGAGCTCCGGGACAGGGAACCGGGGAGCTGTTTTTT.

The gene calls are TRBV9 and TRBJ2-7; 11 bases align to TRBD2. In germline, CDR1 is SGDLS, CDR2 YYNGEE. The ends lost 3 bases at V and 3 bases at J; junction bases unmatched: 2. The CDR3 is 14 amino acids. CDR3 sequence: CASSAGTSGYEQYF. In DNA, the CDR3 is TGTGCCAGCAGCGCCGGGACTAGCGGCTACGAGCAGTACTTC.

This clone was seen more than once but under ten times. The CDR3 reads CASRWRNTEAFF. In DNA form, the CDR3 reads TGTGCCAGTCGGTGGCGAAACACTGAAGCTTTCTTT. The gene calls are TRBV19 and TRBJ1-1; D gene unclear. The CDR3 is 12 residues long. Trimming pared 8 bases from V and 2 bases from J, leaving 9 bases between. Germline V gene sequence: CDR1 LNHDA, CDR2 SQIVND (reference sequence).

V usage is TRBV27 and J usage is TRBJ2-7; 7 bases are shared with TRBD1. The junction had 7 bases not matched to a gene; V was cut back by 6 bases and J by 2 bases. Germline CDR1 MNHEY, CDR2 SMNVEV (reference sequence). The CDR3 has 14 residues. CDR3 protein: CASRPRQGPYEQYF. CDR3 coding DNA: TGTGCCAGCAGACCTCGACAGGGTCCCTACGAGCAGTACTTC.